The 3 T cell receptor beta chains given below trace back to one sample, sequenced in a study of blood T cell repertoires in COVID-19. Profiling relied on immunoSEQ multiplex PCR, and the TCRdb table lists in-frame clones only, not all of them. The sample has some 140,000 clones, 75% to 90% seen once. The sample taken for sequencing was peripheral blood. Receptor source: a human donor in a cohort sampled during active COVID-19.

CDR3 coding DNA: TGCGCCAGCAGCTTGGCGGGGACTAGGGGCAATGAGCAGTTCTTC. As protein: CASSLAGTRGNEQFF. The V and J genes are TRBV5-1 and TRBJ2-1; 8 bases align to TRBD2. With V trimmed by 0 bases and J by 6 bases, 5 bases remained unmatched. The CDR3 covers 15 residues. CDR1 and CDR2 from the germline V gene are SGHRS and YFSETQ.

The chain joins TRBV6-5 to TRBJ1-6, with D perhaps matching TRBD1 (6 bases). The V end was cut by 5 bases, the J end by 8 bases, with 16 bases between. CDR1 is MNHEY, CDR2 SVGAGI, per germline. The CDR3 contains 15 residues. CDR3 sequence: CASSTDDRSYSPLHF. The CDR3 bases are TGTGCCAGCAGTACGGACGACAGGAGTTATTCACCCCTCCACTTT.

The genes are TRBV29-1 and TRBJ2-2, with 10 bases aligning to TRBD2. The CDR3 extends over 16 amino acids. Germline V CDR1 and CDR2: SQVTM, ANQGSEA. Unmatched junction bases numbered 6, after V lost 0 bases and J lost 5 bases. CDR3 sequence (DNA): TGCAGCGTTGAAGACCCTAGCGGGAGAACGACCGGGGAGCTGTTTTTT. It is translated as CSVEDPSGRTTGELFF.